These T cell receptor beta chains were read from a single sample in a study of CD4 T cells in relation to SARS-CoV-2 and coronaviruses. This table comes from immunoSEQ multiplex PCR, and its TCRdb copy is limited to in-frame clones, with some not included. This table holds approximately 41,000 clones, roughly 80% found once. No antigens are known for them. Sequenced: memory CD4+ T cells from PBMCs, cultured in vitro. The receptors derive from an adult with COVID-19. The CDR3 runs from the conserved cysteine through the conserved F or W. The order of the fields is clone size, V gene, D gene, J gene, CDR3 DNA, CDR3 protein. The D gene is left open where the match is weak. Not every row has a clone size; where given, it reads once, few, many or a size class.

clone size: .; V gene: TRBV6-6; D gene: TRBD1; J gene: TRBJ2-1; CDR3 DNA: TGTGCCAGCGGTCGAGTGGACAGGGGAGACTACAATGAGCAGTTCTTC; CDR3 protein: CASGRVDRGDYNEQFF
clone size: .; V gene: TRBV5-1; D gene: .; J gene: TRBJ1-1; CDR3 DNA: TGCGCAGCGGGGGACACTGAAGCTTTCTTT; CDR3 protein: CAAGDTEAFF
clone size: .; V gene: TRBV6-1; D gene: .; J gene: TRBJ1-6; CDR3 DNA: TGTGCCAGCAGTGAGAACAGCTATAATTCACCCCTCCACTTT; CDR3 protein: CASSENSYNSPLHF
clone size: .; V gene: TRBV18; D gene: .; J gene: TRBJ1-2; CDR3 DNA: TGTGCCAGCTCACCAGTCGGCACGACGAACTATGGCTACACCTTC; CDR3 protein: CASSPVGTTNYGYTF
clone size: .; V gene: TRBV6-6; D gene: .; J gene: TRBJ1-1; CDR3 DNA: TGTGCCAGCAGTTACTCGAGGGGTAACACTGAAGCTTTCTTT; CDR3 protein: CASSYSRGNTEAFF
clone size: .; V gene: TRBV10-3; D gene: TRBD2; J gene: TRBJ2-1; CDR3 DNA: TGTGCCACCGGGGGGGAGCAGCGCTGGCACAATGAGCAGTTCTTC; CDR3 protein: CATGGEQRWHNEQFF
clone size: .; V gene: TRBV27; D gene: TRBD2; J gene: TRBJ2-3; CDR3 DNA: TGTGCCAGCAGGAGACTAGCCCTTAGCACAGATACGCAGTATTTT; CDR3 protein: CASRRLALSTDTQYF
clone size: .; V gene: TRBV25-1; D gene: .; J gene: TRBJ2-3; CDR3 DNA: TGTGCCAGCAGTGAAGTGGCCGGAGATACGCAGTATTTT; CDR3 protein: CASSEVAGDTQYF
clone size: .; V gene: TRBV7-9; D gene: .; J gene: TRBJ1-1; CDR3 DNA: TGTGCCAGCAGCTTATTAGATGAAGCTTTCTTT; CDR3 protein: CASSLLDEAFF
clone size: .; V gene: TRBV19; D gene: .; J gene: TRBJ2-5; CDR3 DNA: TGTGCCAGTAGTATGTCCCAAGAGACCCAGTACTTC; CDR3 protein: CASSMSQETQYF
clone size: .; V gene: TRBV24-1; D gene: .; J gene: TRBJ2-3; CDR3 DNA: TGTGCCACGACCCTGGGGACGGGGGTTGGCACAGATACGCAGTATTTT; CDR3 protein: CATTLGTGVGTDTQYF
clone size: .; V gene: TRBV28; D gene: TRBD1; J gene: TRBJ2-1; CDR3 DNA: TGTGCCAGCAGAGAACACAGGGGGGACACCTACAATGAGCAGTTCTTC; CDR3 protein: CASREHRGDTYNEQFF
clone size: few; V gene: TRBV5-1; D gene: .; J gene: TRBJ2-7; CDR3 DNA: TGCGCCAGCTCCATGAGACAAGACTACGAGCAGTACTTC; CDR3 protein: CASSMRQDYEQYF